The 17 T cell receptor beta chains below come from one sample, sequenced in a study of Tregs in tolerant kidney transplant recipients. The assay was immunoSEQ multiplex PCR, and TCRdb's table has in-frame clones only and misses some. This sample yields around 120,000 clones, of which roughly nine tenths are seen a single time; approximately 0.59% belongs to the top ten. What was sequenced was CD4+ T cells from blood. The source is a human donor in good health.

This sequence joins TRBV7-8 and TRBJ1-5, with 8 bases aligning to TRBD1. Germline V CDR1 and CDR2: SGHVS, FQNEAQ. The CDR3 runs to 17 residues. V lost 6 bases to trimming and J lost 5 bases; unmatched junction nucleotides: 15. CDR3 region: CASSQVGPGGIYQPQHF. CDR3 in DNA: TGTGCCAGCAGTCAAGTGGGGCCAGGGGGCATTTATCAGCCCCAGCATTTT.

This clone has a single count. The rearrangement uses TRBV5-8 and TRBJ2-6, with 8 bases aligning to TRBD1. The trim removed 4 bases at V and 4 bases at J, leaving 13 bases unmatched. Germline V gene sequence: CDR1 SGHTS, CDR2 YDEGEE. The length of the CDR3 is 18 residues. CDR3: CASSPWTGPFTGANVLTF. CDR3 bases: TGTGCCAGCAGCCCCTGGACAGGGCCCTTCACCGGGGCCAACGTCCTGACTTTC. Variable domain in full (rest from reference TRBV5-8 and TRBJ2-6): EAGVTQSPTHLIKTRGQQATLRCSPISGHTSVYWYQQALGLGLQFLLWYDEGEERNRGNFPPRFSGRQFPNYSSELNVNALELEDSALYLCASSPWTGPFTGANVLTFGAGSRLTVL.

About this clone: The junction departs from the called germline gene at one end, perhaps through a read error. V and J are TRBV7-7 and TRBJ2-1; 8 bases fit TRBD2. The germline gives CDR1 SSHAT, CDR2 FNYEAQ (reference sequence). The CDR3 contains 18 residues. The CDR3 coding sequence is TGTGCTAGCAGCTTAGATCCTCCCCGAGCGGGGGTTCACAATGAGCAGTTCTTC. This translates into CASSLDPPRAGVHNEQFF.

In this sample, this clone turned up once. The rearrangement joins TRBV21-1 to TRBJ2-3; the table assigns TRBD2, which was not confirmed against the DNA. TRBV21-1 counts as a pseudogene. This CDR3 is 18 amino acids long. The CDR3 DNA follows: TGTGCCAGCAGCCCCCGCGGGATTAGCGGGAGGAAGACAGATACGCAGTATTTT. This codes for CASSPRGISGRKTDTQYF.

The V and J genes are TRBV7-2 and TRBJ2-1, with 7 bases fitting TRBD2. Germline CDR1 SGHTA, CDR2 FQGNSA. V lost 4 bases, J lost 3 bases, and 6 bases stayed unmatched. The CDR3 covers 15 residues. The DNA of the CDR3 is TGTGCCAGCAGCTCCCTTCGCGGGAGCTACAATGAGCAGTTCTTC. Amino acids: CASSSLRGSYNEQFF.

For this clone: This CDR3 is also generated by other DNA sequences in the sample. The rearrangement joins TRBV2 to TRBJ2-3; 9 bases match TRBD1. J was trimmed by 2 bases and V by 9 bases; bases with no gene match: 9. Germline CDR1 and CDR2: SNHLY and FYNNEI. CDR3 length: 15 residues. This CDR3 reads CASSRDREPTDTQYF. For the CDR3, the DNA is TGTGCCAGTAGCCGGGACAGGGAACCCACAGATACGCAGTATTTT.

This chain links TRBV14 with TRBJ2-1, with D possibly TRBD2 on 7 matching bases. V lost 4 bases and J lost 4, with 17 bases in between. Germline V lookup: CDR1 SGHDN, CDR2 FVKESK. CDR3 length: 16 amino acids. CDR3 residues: CASSPQRGGGYNEQFF. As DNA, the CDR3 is TGTGCCAGCAGCCCCCAGCGAGGGGGGGGGTACAATGAGCAGTTCTTC. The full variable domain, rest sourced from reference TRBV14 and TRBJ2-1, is EAGVTQFPSHSVIEKGQTVTLRCDPISGHDNLYWYRRVMGKEIKFLLHFVKESKQDESGMPNNRFLAERTGGTYSTLKVQPAELEDSGVYFCASSPQRGGGYNEQFFGPGTRLTVL.

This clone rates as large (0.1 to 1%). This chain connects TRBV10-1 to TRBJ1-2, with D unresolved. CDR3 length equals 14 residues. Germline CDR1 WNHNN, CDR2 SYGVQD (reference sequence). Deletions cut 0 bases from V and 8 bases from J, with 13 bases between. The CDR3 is CASSESTASSGYTF. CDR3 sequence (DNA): TGCGCCAGCAGTGAGTCGACCGCATCCAGCGGCTACACCTTC.

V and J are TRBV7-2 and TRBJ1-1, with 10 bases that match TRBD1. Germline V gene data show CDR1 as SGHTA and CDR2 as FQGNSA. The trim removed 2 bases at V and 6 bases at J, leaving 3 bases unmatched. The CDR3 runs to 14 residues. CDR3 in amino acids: CASSLRTGGSEAFF. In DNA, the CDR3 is TGTGCCAGCAGCTTAAGGACAGGGGGGTCTGAAGCTTTCTTT.

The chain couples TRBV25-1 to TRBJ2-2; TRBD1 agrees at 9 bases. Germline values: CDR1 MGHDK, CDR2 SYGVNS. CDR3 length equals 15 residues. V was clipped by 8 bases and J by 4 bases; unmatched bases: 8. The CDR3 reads CASGTGQGLTGELFF. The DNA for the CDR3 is TGTGCCAGCGGGACCGGACAGGGGCTCACCGGGGAGCTGTTTTTT. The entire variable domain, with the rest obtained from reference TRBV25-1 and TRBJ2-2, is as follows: EADIYQTPRYLVIGTGKKITLECSQTMGHDKMYWYQQDPGMELHLIHYSYGVNSTEKGDLSSESTVSRIRTEHFPLTLESARPSHTSQYLCASGTGQGLTGELFFGEGSRLTVL.

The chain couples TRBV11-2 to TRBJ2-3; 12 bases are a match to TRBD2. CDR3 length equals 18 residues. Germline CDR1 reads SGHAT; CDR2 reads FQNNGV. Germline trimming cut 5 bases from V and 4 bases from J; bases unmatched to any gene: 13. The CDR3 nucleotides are TGTGCCAGCAGCCCATTAACGGGGGCTAGCGGGAGGGCAGATACGCAGTATTTT. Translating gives CASSPLTGASGRADTQYF.

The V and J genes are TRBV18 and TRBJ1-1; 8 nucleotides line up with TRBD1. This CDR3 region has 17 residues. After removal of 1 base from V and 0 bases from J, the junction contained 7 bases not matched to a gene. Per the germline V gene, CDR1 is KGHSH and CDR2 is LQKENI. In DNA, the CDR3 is TGTGCCAGCTCACCACGAGCAGGGGGCATCATGAACACTGAAGCTTTCTTT. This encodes CASSPRAGGIMNTEAFF.

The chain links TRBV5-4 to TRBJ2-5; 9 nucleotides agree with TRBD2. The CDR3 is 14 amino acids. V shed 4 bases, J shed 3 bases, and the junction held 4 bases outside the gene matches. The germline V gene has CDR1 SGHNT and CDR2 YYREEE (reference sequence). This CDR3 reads CASSLTSGKETQYF. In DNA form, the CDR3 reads TGTGCCAGCAGCCTGACTAGCGGCAAAGAGACCCAGTACTTC.

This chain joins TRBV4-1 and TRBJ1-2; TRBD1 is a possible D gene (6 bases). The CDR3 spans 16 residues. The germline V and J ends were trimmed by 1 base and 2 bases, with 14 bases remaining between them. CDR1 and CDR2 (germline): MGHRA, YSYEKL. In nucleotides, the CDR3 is TGCGCCAGCAGCCAAGGCCGACAGGCCGGGAACTATGGCTACACCTTC. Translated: CASSQGRQAGNYGYTF.

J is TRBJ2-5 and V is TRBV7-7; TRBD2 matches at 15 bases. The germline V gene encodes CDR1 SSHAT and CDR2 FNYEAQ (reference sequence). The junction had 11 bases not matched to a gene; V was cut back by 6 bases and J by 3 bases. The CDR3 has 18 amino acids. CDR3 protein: CASSRPRGTSGGKETQYF. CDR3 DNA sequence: TGTGCCAGCAGTCGACCCCGGGGGACTAGCGGGGGGAAAGAGACCCAGTACTTC. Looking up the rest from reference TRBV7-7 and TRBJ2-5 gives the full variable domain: GAGVSQSPRYKVTKRGQDVTLRCDPISSHATLYWYQQALGQGPEFLTYFNYEAQPDKSGLPSDRFSAERPEGSISTLTIQRTEQRDSAMYRCASSRPRGTSGGKETQYFGPGTRLLVL.

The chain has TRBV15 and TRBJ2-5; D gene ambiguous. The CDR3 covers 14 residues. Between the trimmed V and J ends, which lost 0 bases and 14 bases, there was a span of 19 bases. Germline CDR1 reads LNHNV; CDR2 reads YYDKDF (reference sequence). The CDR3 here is CATSRDLGGRLDYF. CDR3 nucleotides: TGTGCCACCAGCAGAGATCTCGGCGGCCGACTGGACTACTTC.

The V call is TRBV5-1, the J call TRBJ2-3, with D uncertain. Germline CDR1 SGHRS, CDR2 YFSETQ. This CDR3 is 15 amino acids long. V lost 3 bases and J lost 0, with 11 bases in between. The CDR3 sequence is CASSSERRSTDTQYF. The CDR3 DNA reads TGCGCCAGCAGCTCGGAACGGCGGAGCACAGATACGCAGTATTTT. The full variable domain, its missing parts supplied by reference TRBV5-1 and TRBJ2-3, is KAGVTQTPRYLIKTRGQQVTLSCSPISGHRSVSWYQQTPGQGLQFLFEYFSETQRNKGNFPGRFSGRQFSNSRSEMNVSTLELGDSALYLCASSSERRSTDTQYFGPGTRLTVL.